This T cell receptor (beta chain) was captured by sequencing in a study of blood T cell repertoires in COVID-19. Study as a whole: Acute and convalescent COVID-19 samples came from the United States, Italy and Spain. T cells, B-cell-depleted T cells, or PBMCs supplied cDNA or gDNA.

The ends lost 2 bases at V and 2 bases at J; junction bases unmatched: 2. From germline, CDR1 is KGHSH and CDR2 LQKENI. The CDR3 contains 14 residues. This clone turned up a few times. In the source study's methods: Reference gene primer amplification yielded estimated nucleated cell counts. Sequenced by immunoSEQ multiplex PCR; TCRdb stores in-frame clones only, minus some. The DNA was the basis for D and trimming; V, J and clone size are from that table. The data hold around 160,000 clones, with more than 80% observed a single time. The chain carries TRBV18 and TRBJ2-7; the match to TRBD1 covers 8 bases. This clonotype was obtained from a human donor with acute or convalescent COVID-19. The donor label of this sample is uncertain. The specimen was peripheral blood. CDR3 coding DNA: TGTGCCAGCTCACCAGGACAGGGAACCTACGAGCAGTACTTC. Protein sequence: CASSPGQGTYEQYF.